These 16 T cell receptor beta chains were sequenced from one sample in a study of monozygotic twins with cystic fibrosis. Produced via immunoSEQ multiplex PCR; TCRdb's table is partial and in-frame only. This table has approximately 27,000 clones, 90% appearing once. The sequenced sample consisted of blood. These receptors originate from a girl aged 2 to 9 with cystic fibrosis.

The CDR3 nucleotides read TGTGCCAGCAGCCTCCGGGACAGGGGGTACGGCGGCTACACCTTC. Protein: CASSLRDRGYGGYTF. The V call is TRBV13, the J call TRBJ1-2, with 11 bases fitting TRBD1. Unmatched junction bases numbered 10, after V lost 5 bases and J lost 8 bases. CDR3 size: 15 residues. Germline V lookup: CDR1 PRHDT, CDR2 FYEKMQ (reference sequence).

The V call is TRBV10-3, the J call TRBJ1-4; no clear D. From germline, CDR1 is ENHRY and CDR2 SYGVKD. The CDR3 contains 13 residues. V was shortened by 10 bases and J by 0 bases, with 9 bases between the two germline ends. Written as DNA, the CDR3 is TGTGCCACCAGACTCGCAACTAATGAAAAACTGTTTTTT. The encoded protein is CATRLATNEKLFF.

This chain uses TRBV5-6 with TRBJ1-5, with 8 positions matching TRBD1. Germline V CDR1 and CDR2: SGHDT, YYEEEE. The CDR3 contains 16 residues. Losses at the gene ends were 0 bases for V and 3 bases for J; bases not matched to a gene: 5. DNA for the CDR3: TGTGCCAGCAGCTTGGCCTGGGACAGGCACAATCAGCCCCAGCATTTT. Amino acids: CASSLAWDRHNQPQHF.

The genes are TRBV7-2 and TRBJ2-3, with 8 nucleotides matching TRBD2. V lost 5 bases to trimming and J lost 6 bases; unmatched junction nucleotides: 16. From germline, CDR1 is SGHTA and CDR2 FQGNSA. The CDR3 has 17 residues. The CDR3: CASSRHPGLGTRDTQYF. The CDR3, as DNA: TGTGCCAGCAGCCGACACCCGGGACTAGGGACGAGGGATACGCAGTATTTT.

The chain combines TRBV14 with TRBJ2-2, with a weak D call TRBD1 (5 bases). Trimming stripped 6 bases from V and 4 bases from J, with 15 bases between. The CDR3 spans 15 residues. Germline assignment: CDR1 SGHDN and CDR2 FVKESK. CDR3 in amino acids: CASRGDRYGTGELFF. The CDR3 nucleotides read TGTGCCAGCAGGGGCGACAGATACGGCACCGGGGAGCTGTTTTTT.

The chain links TRBV10-3 to TRBJ2-7, with D unresolved. Trimming pared 6 bases from V and 3 bases from J, leaving 6 bases between. Looked up from germline, CDR1 is ENHRY and CDR2 is SYGVKD. CDR3 size: 11 residues. The CDR3 is CAISGGYEQYF. CDR3 in DNA: TGTGCCATCAGCGGCGGCTACGAGCAGTACTTC.

V usage is TRBV30 and J usage is TRBJ1-2; D is unresolved. The CDR3 sequence is 17 residues long. In germline, CDR1 is GTSNPN, CDR2 SVGIG (reference sequence). The germline V and J ends were trimmed by 2 bases and 6 bases, with 25 bases remaining between them. The DNA of the CDR3 is TGTGCCTGGAGTCCTCGCCACTCCCCCCGTAGGGTCGATGGCTACACCTTC. Translation: CAWSPRHSPRRVDGYTF.

The chain couples TRBV5-6 to TRBJ1-3, with D perhaps TRBD1 (5 bases). Germline assignment: CDR1 SGHDT and CDR2 YYEEEE. This CDR3 contains 16 residues. V dropped 1 base and J dropped 4 bases, with 15 bases sitting between them. The CDR3 sequence is CASSLRGGLEGNTIYF. The CDR3 DNA follows: TGTGCCAGCAGCTTGCGCGGGGGACTAGAAGGAAACACCATATATTTT.

The chain employs TRBV7-2 and TRBJ1-1; possibly TRBD1 for D (6 bases). The germline CDR1 and CDR2 sequences are SGHTA and FQGNSA. The CDR3 sequence is 14 residues long. Trimming pared 8 bases from V and 0 bases from J, leaving 13 bases between. Written as DNA, the CDR3 is TGTGCCAGCGCCGGGGGGGCGATGAACACTGAAGCTTTCTTT. As protein: CASAGGAMNTEAFF.

This sequence joins TRBV6-1 and TRBJ2-3; D unresolved. Germline CDR1 MNHNS, CDR2 SASEGT. The CDR3 loop spans 13 amino acids. Trimming stripped 3 bases from V and 3 bases from J, with 7 bases between. CDR3 loop: CASSEVGTDTQYF. CDR3 in DNA: TGTGCCAGCAGTGAGGTGGGGACAGATACGCAGTATTTT.

This clone was recorded only once. The V gene is TRBV13, the J gene TRBJ2-1, with 7 nucleotides matching TRBD2. This CDR3 has 13 residues. V shed 1 base, J shed 9 bases, and the junction held 3 bases outside the gene matches. Germline lookup yields CDR1 PRHDT and CDR2 FYEKMQ (reference sequence). The CDR3 region is CASSLVGTIEQFF. DNA of the CDR3: TGTGCCAGCAGCTTAGTTGGGACTATTGAGCAGTTCTTC.

The CDR3: CASGWGVSSYNEQFF. The CDR3 nucleotides are TGTGCTAGTGGTTGGGGGGTGAGCTCCTACAATGAGCAGTTCTTC. V usage is TRBV12-5 and J usage is TRBJ2-1; D is perhaps TRBD2 (6 bases). The V gene lost 4 bases and the J gene lost 0 bases, with 10 bases spanning the gap. The CDR3 is 15 amino acids. Germline V gene sequence: CDR1 LGHNT, CDR2 FRNRAP.

This sequence joins TRBV6-1 and TRBJ1-3; no reliable D call. The V end was cut by 7 bases, the J end by 0 bases, with 4 bases between. CDR3 length: 12 residues. CDR1 and CDR2 from the germline V gene are MNHNS and SASEGT. This chain's CDR3 is CASTFSGNTIYF. The CDR3 DNA follows: TGTGCCAGCACCTTCTCTGGAAACACCATATATTTT.

The J gene is TRBJ2-3, the V gene TRBV9; 7 bases are a match to TRBD1. V lost 3 bases and J lost 6; bases outside the gene matches: 7. The CDR3 covers 14 residues. The germline CDR1 and CDR2 sequences are SGDLS and YYNGEE. For the CDR3, the DNA is TGTGCCAGCAGCGCCGACAGGGCCATCGATACGCAGTATTTT. This sequence encodes CASSADRAIDTQYF.

This clone was observed a single time. V and J are TRBV6-1 and TRBJ2-7; D remains ambiguous. CDR1 MNHNS and CDR2 SASEGT come from the germline V gene. V shed 5 bases and J shed 2 bases, with 10 bases lying between them. There are 13 residues in the CDR3. CDR3 loop: CASSPKFTYEQYF. CDR3 nucleotide sequence: TGTGCCAGCAGTCCCAAGTTCACCTACGAGCAGTACTTC.

This rearrangement joins TRBV5-4 to TRBJ2-5; D gene uncertain. With 0 bases removed from V and 5 bases from J, the gap between germline ends came to 8 bases. Germline V lookup: CDR1 SGHNT, CDR2 YYREEE (reference sequence). The CDR3 length is 13 residues. CDR3 loop: CASSLDTLETQYF. The CDR3 region has the DNA TGTGCCAGCAGCTTGGACACCCTGGAGACCCAGTACTTC.